One and the same sample provided the 27 T cell receptor beta chains below, sequenced in a study of metastatic and nonmetastatic thyroid tumors. Through MiXCR, TCRdb re-clonotyped the PCR reads. The sample holds over 8,500 clones, roughly 30% seen once. Nobody among the patients had been given any treatment before thyroid surgery. The sample consisted of adjacent normal tissue. Receptors were obtained from a female donor with papillary thyroid cancer or a benign thyroid nodule (not recorded which). Some clones in this sample may be carry-over from other donors' samples.

The table lists this clone with a few counts. The V and J genes are TRBV7-2 and TRBJ2-2; D might be TRBD2 (6 bases). The V gene lost 6 bases and the J gene lost 12 bases, with 14 bases spanning the gap. Germline V lookup: CDR1 SGHTA, CDR2 FQGNSA. The CDR3 has 12 residues. The CDR3 DNA is TGTGCCAGCAGAAGCCCGGGACTTCAGCTGTTTTTT. Amino acid sequence: CASRSPGLQLFF. The variable domain in full, with the rest retrieved from reference TRBV7-2 and TRBJ2-2, is GAGVSQSPSNKVTEKGKDVELRCDPISGHTALYWYRQSLGQGLEFLIYFQGNSAPDKSGLPSDRFSAERTGGSVSTLTIQRTQQEDSAVYLCASRSPGLQLFFGEGSRLTVL.

Many counts were recorded for this clone. The V gene is TRBV27, the J gene TRBJ1-1; possible D gene TRBD1, 6 bases. CDR1 is MNHEY, CDR2 SMNVEV, per germline (reference sequence). V lost 2 bases to trimming and J lost 5 bases, with 9 bases between them. The CDR3 consists of 13 residues. This chain's CDR3 is CASSLGRGTEAFF. CDR3 nucleotides: TGTGCCAGCAGTTTAGGCAGGGGAACTGAAGCTTTCTTT.

A few counts support this clone. The junction shows a germline mismatch at one end, possibly a read error. The V and J genes are TRBV12-3 or TRBV12-4 and TRBJ2-1; TRBD1 matches 8 bases. The CDR3 is 14 amino acids. This chain's CDR3 is CSSSFQQGVDEQFF. CDR3 DNA: TGTTCCAGCAGTTTTCAACAGGGGGTCGATGAGCAGTTCTTC.

This clone was counted between two and nine times. The chain has TRBV27 and TRBJ2-2, with TRBD1 matching over 8 bases. With V trimmed by 6 bases and J by 9 bases, 15 bases remained unmatched. The CDR3 is made up of 16 amino acids. Germline V gene lookup returns CDR1 MNHEY and CDR2 SMNVEV (reference sequence). This chain's CDR3 is CASSWGTGSNTWELFF. The DNA of the CDR3 is TGTGCCAGCAGCTGGGGGACAGGATCAAATACCTGGGAGCTGTTTTTT.

This rearrangement joins TRBV11-2 to TRBJ2-7, with TRBD2 identical over 9 bases. Germline assignment: CDR1 SGHAT and CDR2 FQNNGV. Germline trimming cut 5 bases from V and 4 bases from J; bases unmatched to any gene: 6. The CDR3 has 14 residues. Here the CDR3 DNA reads TGTGCCAGCAGCAAAGAGGGACTAGCTTACGAGCAGTACTTC. Encoded protein: CASSKEGLAYEQYF.

The chain has TRBV19 and TRBJ2-6; weak D call: TRBD1 (6 bases). The CDR3 extends over 17 amino acids. Germline loops: CDR1 LNHDA, CDR2 SQIVND (reference sequence). V dropped 5 bases and J dropped 3 bases, with 17 bases sitting between them. The CDR3 region has the DNA TGTGCCAGTAGTCGGTACAGGGTTAAAATTGGGGCCAACGTCCTGACTTTC. It is translated as CASSRYRVKIGANVLTF.

This clone came up a few times. The J gene is TRBJ1-2, the V gene TRBV11-1, with 12 bases identical to TRBD1. Germline V gene sequence: CDR1 SGHAT, CDR2 FQDESV (reference sequence). The CDR3 length is 16 residues. V gave up 4 bases and J gave up 9 bases; unmatched junction bases: 12. The CDR3 nucleotides read TGTGCCAGCAGCTCCCCTTTCGGGACAGGGGGCCAATGCTACACCTTC. This translates into CASSSPFGTGGQCYTF.

This clone was recorded at least ten times. CDR3 protein: CASSRGTGVSGANVLTF. In DNA form, the CDR3 reads TGTGCCAGTTCCCGAGGGACGGGGGTCTCTGGGGCCAACGTCCTGACTTTC. The gene calls are TRBV27 and TRBJ2-6; TRBD2 might be the D (6 bases). V was shortened by 9 bases and J by 0 bases, with 18 bases between the two germline ends. The CDR3 extends over 17 amino acids. The V gene's germline CDR1 is MNHEY and CDR2 SMNVEV (reference sequence).

Worth noting for this clone: One end of the junction does not line up with germline, which may come from a read error. CDR3 sequence (DNA): TGCGCCCGGGGGGTAGGGCCAGACCAAGAGACCCAGTACTTC. Translating gives CARGVGPDQETQYF. The V gene is TRBV6-9, the J gene TRBJ2-5, with 7 positions matching TRBD2. The CDR3 is 14 amino acids. Germline V lookup: CDR1 MNHGY, CDR2 SVAAGI.

The chain has TRBV5-1 and TRBJ2-1; maybe TRBD2 (5 bases). The germline V gene encodes CDR1 SGHRS and CDR2 YFSETQ. CDR3 size: 18 residues. With 4 bases removed from V and 0 bases from J, the gap between germline ends came to 20 bases. CDR3 in amino acids: CASSSRPSRESSYNEQFF. The CDR3 nucleotides are TGCGCCAGCAGCAGCCGACCCTCGAGGGAAAGCTCCTACAATGAGCAGTTCTTC.

The chain couples TRBV5-1 to TRBJ2-1; tentative D call: TRBD2 (6 bases). In germline, CDR1 is SGHRS, CDR2 YFSETQ. This CDR3 has 13 residues. With 3 bases removed from V and 7 bases from J, the gap between germline ends came to 11 bases. CDR3 in amino acids: CASSSGTANEQFF. The CDR3 DNA is TGCGCCAGCAGCTCCGGGACTGCAAATGAGCAGTTCTTC.

This clone was observed a handful of times. This chain uses TRBV12-3 or TRBV12-4 with TRBJ2-1; TRBD2 matches at 7 bases. CDR3 length: 14 amino acids. J gave up 4 bases and V 5 bases, and 5 bases lay outside the gene matches. CDR3 protein: CASSLISGYNEQFF. For the CDR3, the DNA is TGTGCCAGCAGTCTGATTAGCGGGTACAATGAGCAGTTCTTC.

This clone is medium-sized by share. The chain combines TRBV20-1 with TRBJ2-7; 8 bases agree with TRBD2. The CDR3 contains 16 residues. Germline CDR1 is DFQATT and CDR2 is SNEGSKA (reference sequence). V gave up 2 bases and J gave up 3 bases; unmatched junction bases: 12. CDR3 in DNA: TGCAGTGCTAGAAAGTCAAATAGCGGGAACATCTACGAGCAGTACTTC. Protein sequence: CSARKSNSGNIYEQYF.

Concerning this clone: Lacking the conserved final phenylalanine or tryptophan, this CDR3 likely reflects a read error. The V call is TRBV20-1, the J call TRBJ1-1; no definite D call. Germline V gene lookup returns CDR1 DFQATT and CDR2 SNEGSKA (reference sequence). The CDR3 contains 11 residues. Trimming left V 2 bases short and J 2 bases short, with 3 bases between. This chain's CDR3 is CSARSNTEAFL. The CDR3 DNA follows: TGCAGTGCTAGATCCAACACTGAAGCTTTCCTT.

The chain recombines TRBV12-3 or TRBV12-4 with TRBJ2-3; 10 bases are a match to TRBD2. V lost 5 bases to trimming and J lost 6 bases; unmatched junction nucleotides: 11. The CDR3 has 16 residues. In DNA form, the CDR3 reads TGTGCCAGCAGTGTGGCTAGCGGGAGTATAGGGGATACGCAGTATTTT. Translation gives CASSVASGSIGDTQYF.

This clone showed up just a few times. The same CDR3 also results from other DNA sequences found in this sample. The gene calls are TRBV29-1 and TRBJ2-1; D gene uncertain. Per germline, CDR1 SQVTM and CDR2 ANQGSEA. V shed 3 bases and J shed 7 bases, with 10 bases lying between them. CDR3 size: 12 residues. CDR3 sequence reads: CSVDQGWNEQFF. CDR3 DNA sequence: TGCAGCGTTGACCAAGGGTGGAATGAGCAGTTCTTC.

The chain is built from TRBV27 and TRBJ2-1; 9 bases map to TRBD2. The CDR3 length is 14 residues. CDR1 and CDR2 (germline): MNHEY, SMNVEV (reference sequence). V lost 7 bases to trimming and J lost 6 bases; unmatched junction nucleotides: 7. The CDR3 nucleotides read TGTGCCAGCACCGTTAGCGGGAGATTCAATGAGCAGTTCTTC. Its translation: CASTVSGRFNEQFF.

The chain couples TRBV20-1 to TRBJ2-7, with TRBD2 matching 7 bases. The V gene end was trimmed by 0 bases and the J gene end by 4 bases; junction bases not matched to a gene: 9. Germline CDR1 DFQATT, CDR2 SNEGSKA (reference sequence). This CDR3 has 15 residues. The CDR3 region is CSARDPGGWEYEQYF. The CDR3 region has the DNA TGCAGTGCTAGAGATCCGGGGGGTTGGGAGTACGAGCAGTACTTC.

This clone is medium-sized (0.01 to 0.1%) within its sample. This chain joins TRBV7-2 and TRBJ1-6, with 8 bases lining up with TRBD1. V shed 7 bases, J shed 10 bases, and the junction held 9 bases outside the gene matches. CDR1 and CDR2 (germline): SGHTA, FQGNSA. CDR3 length equals 14 residues. The CDR3: CASKDRTGSSPLHF. CDR3 sequence (DNA): TGTGCCAGCAAGGACCGGACAGGGAGCTCACCCCTCCACTTT.

This clone has a handful of counts. Compared with germline, one end of the junction differs, possibly owing to a read error. The J gene is TRBJ2-1, the V gene TRBV27, with D hard to call. This CDR3 is 15 amino acids long. Germline CDR1 and CDR2: MNHEY and SMNVEV (reference sequence). CDR3 bases: TGTTCCAGCAGTTCATCGGTAAACTCCCACAATGAGCAGTTCTTC. The encoded protein is CSSSSSVNSHNEQFF.

The chain is built from TRBV11-3 and TRBJ2-2; tentative D call: TRBD2 (5 bases). Trimming left V 9 bases short and J 6 bases short, with 14 bases between. The germline gives CDR1 SGHNT, CDR2 YENEEA. The CDR3 sequence is 13 residues long. CDR3 residues: CASSTRFAGELFF. The CDR3 DNA follows: TGTGCCAGTAGCACTAGGTTCGCCGGGGAGCTGTTTTTT. Drawing the rest from reference TRBV11-3 and TRBJ2-2, the complete variable domain is EAGVVQSPRYKIIEKKQPVAFWCNPISGHNTLYWYLQNLGQGPELLIRYENEEAVDDSQLPKDRFSAERLKGVDSTLKIQPAELGDSAVYLCASSTRFAGELFFGEGSRLTVL.

V usage is TRBV27 and J usage is TRBJ1-5, with D unclear. CDR1 is MNHEY and CDR2 is SMNVEV in the germline V gene (reference sequence). V lost 4 bases and J 4 bases, leaving 14 bases between the germline ends. This CDR3 comprises 15 residues. The CDR3 DNA reads TGTGCCAGCAGTTCCGGGGTAATAGGGAATCAGCCCCAGCATTTT. Its protein is CASSSGVIGNQPQHF.

This clone was seen only a few times. The V call is TRBV28, the J call TRBJ1-1, with TRBD1 as a possible D gene (6 bases). The CDR3 is made up of 16 amino acids. CDR1 MDHEN and CDR2 SYDVKM come from the germline V gene. The ends were cut back, 6 bases at V and 1 base at J, with 18 bases in the middle. CDR3 in amino acids: CASSSVGGRSNTEAFF. The DNA for the CDR3 is TGTGCCAGCAGCTCCGTTGGGGGGCGCTCGAACACTGAAGCTTTCTTT.

A few counts support this clone. V usage is TRBV10-3 and J usage is TRBJ2-7, with TRBD1 as a possible D gene (6 bases). The CDR3 consists of 12 residues. The V gene's germline CDR1 is ENHRY and CDR2 SYGVKD. V lost 10 bases and J 0 bases, leaving 10 bases between the germline ends. CDR3 in amino acids: CATWDNSYEQYF. The CDR3 region has the DNA TGTGCCACTTGGGACAACTCCTACGAGCAGTACTTC.

This chain uses TRBV7-8 with TRBJ2-5; 8 positions match TRBD2. With V trimmed by 5 bases and J by 5 bases, 10 bases remained unmatched. The germline V gene encodes CDR1 SGHVS and CDR2 FQNEAQ. This CDR3 is 15 amino acids long. CDR3: CASSPWASGRETQYF. The CDR3 bases are TGTGCCAGCAGCCCTTGGGCTAGCGGGCGGGAGACCCAGTACTTC.

V gene TRBV30 combines with J gene TRBJ1-1; TRBD1 matches at 7 bases. The CDR3 totals 15 residues. The trim removed 1 base at V and 0 bases at J, leaving 5 bases unmatched. CDR1 is GTSNPN and CDR2 is SVGIG in the germline V gene (reference sequence). The CDR3 DNA reads TGTGCCTGGAGTGGACAGGGAGTGTTGAACACTGAAGCTTTCTTT. Translation: CAWSGQGVLNTEAFF. The full variable domain, with the rest looked up from reference TRBV30 and TRBJ1-1, is SQTIHQWPATLVQPVGSPLSLECTVEGTSNPNLYWYRQAAGRGLQLLFYSVGIGQISSEVPQNLSASRPQDRQFILSSKKLLLSDSGFYLCAWSGQGVLNTEAFFGQGTRLTVV.

Only a few counts were recorded for this clone. The J gene is TRBJ2-7, the V gene TRBV3-1, with a weak D call TRBD2 (5 bases). The CDR3 consists of 12 residues. From germline, CDR1 is LGHDT and CDR2 YNNKEL (reference sequence). The V gene lost 3 bases and the J gene lost 7 bases, with 10 bases spanning the gap. CDR3 sequence (DNA): TGTGCCAGCAGCCAGACTACCGGGGAGCAGTACTTC. Translation: CASSQTTGEQYF.